Detailed here is one T cell receptor (beta chain). Its antigen is not known. This sample is part of a study of T cells after yellow fever vaccination. V was pared by 0 bases and J by 4 bases, with 14 bases between. CDR1 and CDR2 (germline): SGHDT, YYEEEE. The CDR3 is 15 residues long. Study-wide results and limits: Detected again after the booster were most primary-vaccination clones, at 95% to 98% CD4 and around 91% CD8.

One entry per CDR3 protein, called by TCRdb with MiXCR from the 5' RACE reads. The sample contains 100,000 to 150,000 distinct CDR3 sequences, under 9% of which appear only once. The source material was CD8+ T cells sorted from PBMCs, sampled on the day of the yellow fever booster vaccination. The chain couples TRBV5-6 to TRBJ2-7; D is perhaps TRBD2 (6 bases). The TCR originated in a man between 18 and 29 years old who received the YFV17D yellow fever vaccine. DNA for the CDR3: TGTGCCAGCAGCTTGGGACTAGGCGGGATTTACGAGCAGTACGTC. Translating it yields CASSLGLGGIYEQYV.